These T cell receptor beta chains were read from a single sample in a study of human T cells and chemical hapten exposure. TCRdb reprocessed the RACE reads via MiXCR and lists one record per CDR3 protein. The profile covers about 84,000 distinct CDR3 sequences, with approximately 11% appearing a single time and approximately 3.5% taken by the ten largest. The sample was whole blood, taken in connection with sensitization to the hapten diphenylcyclopropenone (DPC). Every receptor here comes from a woman in her forties or fifties with alopecia areata. Some clones in this sample may be carry-over from other donors' samples. CDR3s include the opening cysteine and the closing phenylalanine or tryptophan. A D gene is named only where the DNA matches it firmly. A clone size is listed for some rows: how often the clone was seen (once, few, many), or a class if it is expanded.

>TRBV11-2|TRBD1|many|TRBJ2-7
CASSAARDRGPNEQYF
TGTGCCAGCAGCGCCGCCCGGGACAGGGGGCCTAACGAGCAGTACTTC
>TRBV6-5|NA|many|TRBJ2-7
CASSTRLGTGDEQYF
TGTGCCAGCAGTACCCGACTGGGGACGGGGGACGAGCAGTACTTC
>TRBV11-3|TRBD1|many|TRBJ2-5
CASSLDGTAQETQYF
TGTGCCAGCAGCTTAGATGGGACAGCGCAAGAGACCCAGTACTTC
>TRBV11-3|NA|many|TRBJ2-7
CASSARYNEQYF
TGTGCCAGCAGCGCCCGATACAACGAGCAGTACTTC
>TRBV5-5|NA|few|TRBJ1-5
CASSLADSLNQPQHF
TGTGCCAGCAGCTTGGCGGACAGCCTAAATCAGCCCCAGCATTTT
>TRBV7-6|NA|many|TRBJ1-2
CASSLGPPPAGGGFSYGYTF
TGTGCCAGCAGCTTAGGCCCCCCCCCGGCGGGGGGAGGATTTTCCTATGGCTACACCTTC
>TRBV6-2/TRBV6-3|TRBD2|many|TRBJ2-1
CASSSGTREFF
TGTGCCAGCAGTTCCGGGACTAGGGAGTTCTTC
>TRBV30|NA|few|TRBJ1-6
CAWSARTVLLSPLHF
TGTGCCTGGAGTGCCCGGACAGTCCTCCTTTCACCCCTCCACTTT
>TRBV29-1|NA|many|TRBJ1-1
CSVVRGTEAFF
TGCAGCGTTGTGAGGGGGACTGAAGCTTTCTTT
>TRBV7-9|TRBD1|NA|TRBJ2-3
CASSLVSGQGRTDTQYF
TGTGCCAGCAGCTTGGTTTCGGGACAGGGACGCACAGATACGCAGTATTTT
>TRBV6-2/TRBV6-3|NA|few|TRBJ2-3
CASTAREFSTDTQYF
TGTGCCAGCACCGCCCGGGAATTTAGCACAGATACGCAGTATTTT
>TRBV6-6|NA|many|TRBJ1-2
CASTEHLTNGYTF
TGTGCCAGCACTGAACATCTAACCAATGGCTACACCTTC
>TRBV29-1|NA|few|TRBJ1-4
CSVGGGSFTEKLFF
TGCAGCGTTGGTGGGGGAAGCTTCACCGAAAAACTGTTTTTT
>TRBV7-2|NA|NA|TRBJ2-3
CASTGGDTQYF
TGTGCCAGCACCGGTGGTGATACGCAGTATTTT
>TRBV20-1|TRBD2|NA|TRBJ2-2
CSARPSGRATGELFF
TGCAGTGCTAGACCTAGCGGGAGGGCGACCGGGGAGCTGTTTTTT
>TRBV7-3|NA|few|TRBJ2-3
CASSLPGRDTQYF
TGTGCCAGCAGCTTACCCGGCAGGGATACGCAGTATTTT
>TRBV6-5|TRBD2|many|TRBJ2-1
CASRQTSGIRADNEQFF
TGTGCCAGCAGACAGACTAGCGGGATTCGGGCCGACAATGAGCAGTTCTTC
>TRBV5-1|NA|many|TRBJ2-5
CASSVQGRGETQYF
TGCGCCAGCAGCGTACAGGGTAGGGGAGAGACCCAGTACTTC
>TRBV27|TRBD1|many|TRBJ1-1
CASSRGPEAFF
TGTGCCAGCAGCAGGGGGCCTGAAGCTTTCTTT
>TRBV4-2|TRBD2|few|TRBJ2-3
CASSQDSLAGSTDTQYF
TGTGCCAGCAGCCAAGATTCGCTAGCGGGAAGCACAGATACGCAGTATTTT
>TRBV7-2|NA|NA|TRBJ2-1
CASSLAFTNEQFF
TGTGCCAGCAGCTTAGCGTTTACGAATGAGCAGTTCTTC
>TRBV5-1|NA|many|TRBJ1-2
CASSRTSDYGYTF
TGCGCCAGCAGCCGGACATCTGACTATGGCTACACCTTC
>TRBV6-1|NA|NA|TRBJ2-5
CASRWTQRGETQYF
TGTGCCAGCAGGTGGACCCAAAGGGGGGAGACCCAGTACTTC
>TRBV12-3/TRBV12-4|TRBD2|many|TRBJ2-2
CASIREAGRTGELFF
TGTGCCAGCATCCGCGAAGCGGGAAGGACCGGGGAGCTGTTTTTT
>TRBV27|TRBD2|many|TRBJ2-7
CASRGLAGGMTYEQYF
TGTGCCAGCAGGGGACTAGCGGGAGGGATGACCTACGAGCAGTACTTC
>TRBV5-1|TRBD2|few|TRBJ2-7
CASSPTAGVGEQYF
TGCGCCAGCAGCCCGACAGCGGGGGTAGGGGAGCAGTACTTC
>TRBV12-5|TRBD1|few|TRBJ1-5
CASGLLTGGRRNQPQHF
TGTGCTAGTGGTTTGTTGACAGGGGGCAGGAGAAATCAGCCCCAGCATTTT
>TRBV18|NA|NA|TRBJ1-4
CASSPLSGPEKLFF
TGTGCCAGCTCACCACTGTCGGGGCCCGAAAAACTGTTTTTT
>TRBV24-1|NA|NA|TRBJ2-3
CATSDPTEVTDTQYF
TGTGCCACCAGTGATCCGACAGAAGTCACAGATACGCAGTATTTT
>TRBV29-1|TRBD1|few|TRBJ2-5
CSVEVGRGETQYF
TGCAGCGTTGAGGTCGGCAGGGGGGAGACCCAGTACTTC
>TRBV20-1|NA|NA|TRBJ2-3
CSTQGGSATSTDTQYF
TGCAGTACTCAGGGGGGGAGCGCCACTAGCACAGATACGCAGTATTTT
>TRBV7-8|NA|NA|TRBJ2-1
CASSPTRPNEQFF
TGTGCCAGCAGCCCGACCCGGCCCAATGAGCAGTTCTTC
>TRBV13|TRBD2|NA|TRBJ2-2
CASSRTSGSNTGELFF
TGTGCCAGCAGCCGAACTAGCGGCTCGAACACCGGGGAGCTGTTTTTT
>TRBV6-5|NA|NA|TRBJ2-7
CASRALYEQYF
TGTGCCAGCAGAGCCCTTTACGAGCAGTACTTC
>TRBV30|TRBD2|few|TRBJ2-1
CAWNSGLAAYNEQFF
TGTGCCTGGAACTCCGGGCTAGCGGCTTACAATGAGCAGTTCTTC
>TRBV29-1|TRBD1|many|TRBJ1-3
CSAVGWTGGNTIYF
TGCAGCGCGGTGGGATGGACAGGCGGAAACACCATATATTTT
>TRBV2|NA|many|TRBJ2-1
CASTFSGSTYNEQFF
TGTGCCAGTACTTTCAGCGGGTCCACCTACAATGAGCAGTTCTTC
>TRBV11-2|TRBD1|many|TRBJ1-4
CASRPGTGNNEKLFF
TGTGCCAGCAGACCTGGGACAGGGAATAATGAAAAACTGTTTTTT
>TRBV27|NA|few|TRBJ2-1
CASSLRGMDSLEQFF
TGTGCCAGCAGCTTAAGGGGTATGGACAGTCTTGAGCAGTTCTTC
>TRBV5-4|NA|NA|TRBJ2-5
CASSFFPSETQYF
TGTGCCAGCAGCTTCTTTCCCTCGGAGACCCAGTACTTC
>TRBV6-5|NA|many|TRBJ2-2
CASSYWGGASKVGELFF
TGTGCCAGCAGTTACTGGGGGGGGGCTAGCAAAGTCGGGGAGCTGTTTTTT
>TRBV6-5|NA|NA|TRBJ2-5
CASSSGGARETQYF
TGTGCCAGCAGTTCCGGCGGAGCTCGGGAGACCCAGTACTTC
>TRBV3-1|NA|NA|TRBJ2-7
CASHGGGSYEQYF
TGTGCCAGCCACGGGGGAGGTTCCTACGAGCAGTACTTC
>TRBV29-1|TRBD2|NA|TRBJ2-1
CSVEGLAGSGEQFF
TGCAGCGTTGAGGGACTAGCGGGATCGGGTGAGCAGTTCTTC
>TRBV5-4|NA|NA|TRBJ1-2
CASSTLNYGYTF
TGTGCCAGCAGCACGCTTAACTATGGCTACACCTTC
>TRBV29-1|NA|NA|TRBJ2-7
CSVGVYEQYF
TGCAGCGTTGGGGTGTACGAGCAGTACTTC
>TRBV6-1|NA|many|TRBJ2-3
CASSEVHGSVTDTQYF
TGTGCCAGCAGTGAAGTACATGGCAGTGTCACAGATACGCAGTATTTT
>TRBV6-2/TRBV6-3|TRBD1|few|TRBJ1-2
CASSPRQGYYGYTF
TGTGCCAGCAGCCCAAGACAGGGCTACTATGGCTACACCTTC
>TRBV5-1|NA|NA|TRBJ2-1
CASSRRGLRDEQFF
TGCGCCAGCAGCCGGAGGGGGCTCCGGGATGAGCAGTTCTTC
>TRBV7-3|TRBD2|many|TRBJ2-1
CASSPPGLANEQFF
TGTGCCAGCAGCCCGCCGGGACTAGCGAATGAGCAGTTCTTC
>TRBV12-3/TRBV12-4|NA|many|TRBJ1-5
CASSSGGLSNQPQHF
TGTGCCAGCAGTTCAGGTGGACTTAGCAATCAGCCCCAGCATTTT
>TRBV7-3|TRBD1|NA|TRBJ2-3
CASSLTGTGIWNF
TGTGCCAGCAGCTTAACGGGGACAGGGATTTGGAATTTT